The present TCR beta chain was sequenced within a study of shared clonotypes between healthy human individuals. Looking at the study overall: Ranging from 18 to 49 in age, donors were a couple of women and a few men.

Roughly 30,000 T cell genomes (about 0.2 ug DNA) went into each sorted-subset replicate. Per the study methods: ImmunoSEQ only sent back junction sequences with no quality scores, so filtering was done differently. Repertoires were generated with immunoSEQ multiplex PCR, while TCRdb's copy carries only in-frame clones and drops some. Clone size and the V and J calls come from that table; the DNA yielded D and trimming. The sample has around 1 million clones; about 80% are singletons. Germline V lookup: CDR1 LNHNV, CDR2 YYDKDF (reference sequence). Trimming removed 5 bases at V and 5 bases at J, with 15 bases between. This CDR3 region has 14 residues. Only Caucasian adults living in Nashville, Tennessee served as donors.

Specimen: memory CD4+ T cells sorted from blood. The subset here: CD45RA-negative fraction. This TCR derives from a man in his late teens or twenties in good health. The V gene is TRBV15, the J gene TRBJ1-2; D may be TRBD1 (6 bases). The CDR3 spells CATSVVGGSYGYTF. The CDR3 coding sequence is TGTGCCACCAGCGTCGTAGGGGGATCGTATGGCTACACCTTC. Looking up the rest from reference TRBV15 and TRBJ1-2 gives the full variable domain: DAMVIQNPRYQVTQFGKPVTLSCSQTLNHNVMYWYQQKSSQAPKLLFHYYDKDFNNEADTPDNFQSRRPNTSFCFLDIRSPGLGDTAMYLCATSVVGGSYGYTFGSGTRLTVV.